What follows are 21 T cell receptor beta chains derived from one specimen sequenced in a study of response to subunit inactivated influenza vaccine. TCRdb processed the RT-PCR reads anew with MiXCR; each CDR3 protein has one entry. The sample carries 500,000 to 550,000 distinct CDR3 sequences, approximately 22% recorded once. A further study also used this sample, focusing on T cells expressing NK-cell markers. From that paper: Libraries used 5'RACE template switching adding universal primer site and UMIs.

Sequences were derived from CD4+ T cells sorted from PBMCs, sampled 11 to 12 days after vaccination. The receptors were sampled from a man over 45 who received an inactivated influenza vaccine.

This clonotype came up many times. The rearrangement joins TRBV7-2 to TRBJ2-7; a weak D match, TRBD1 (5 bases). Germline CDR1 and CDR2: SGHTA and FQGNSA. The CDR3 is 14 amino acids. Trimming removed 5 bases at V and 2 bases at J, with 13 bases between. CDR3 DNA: TGTGCCAGCAGCCCCTCGATGGGGCCCTACGAGCAGTACTTC. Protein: CASSPSMGPYEQYF.

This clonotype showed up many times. CDR3 bases: TGTGCCAGCTCACAGCCTGGGCGGGACACCCAAGAGACCCAGTACTTC. It encodes CASSQPGRDTQETQYF. The genes are TRBV18 and TRBJ2-5; D might be TRBD1 or TRBD2, each matching 6 bases. CDR3 length: 16 amino acids. Between the trimmed V and J ends, which lost 4 bases and 1 base, there was a span of 16 bases. Germline V gene lookup returns CDR1 KGHSH and CDR2 LQKENI.

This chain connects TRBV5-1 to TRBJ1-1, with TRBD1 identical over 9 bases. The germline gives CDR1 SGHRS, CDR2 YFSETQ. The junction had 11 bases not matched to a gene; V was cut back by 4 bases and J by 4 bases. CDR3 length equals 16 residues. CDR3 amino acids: CASSLLRGQGSTEAFF. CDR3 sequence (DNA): TGCGCCAGCAGCCTCCTGAGGGGACAGGGATCCACTGAAGCTTTCTTT.

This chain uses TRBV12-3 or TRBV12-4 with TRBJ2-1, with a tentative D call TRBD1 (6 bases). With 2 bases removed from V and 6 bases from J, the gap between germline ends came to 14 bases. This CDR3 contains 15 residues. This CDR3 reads CASSLHQGFINEQFF. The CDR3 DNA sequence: TGTGCCAGCAGTTTACACCAGGGGTTCATCAATGAGCAGTTCTTC.

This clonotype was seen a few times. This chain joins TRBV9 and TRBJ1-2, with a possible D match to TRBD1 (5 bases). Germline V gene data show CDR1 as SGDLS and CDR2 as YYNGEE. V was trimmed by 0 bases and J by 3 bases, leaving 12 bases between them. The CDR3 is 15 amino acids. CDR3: CASSVDPGYDYGYTF. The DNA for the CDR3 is TGTGCCAGCAGCGTAGACCCAGGGTACGACTATGGCTACACCTTC.

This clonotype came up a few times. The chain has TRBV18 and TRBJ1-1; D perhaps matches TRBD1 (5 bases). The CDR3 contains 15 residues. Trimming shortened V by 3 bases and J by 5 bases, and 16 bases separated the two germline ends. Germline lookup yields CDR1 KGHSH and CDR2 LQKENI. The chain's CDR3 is CASSPSIQGTTEAFF. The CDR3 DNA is TGTGCCAGCTCACCGTCGATCCAGGGTACAACTGAAGCTTTCTTT.

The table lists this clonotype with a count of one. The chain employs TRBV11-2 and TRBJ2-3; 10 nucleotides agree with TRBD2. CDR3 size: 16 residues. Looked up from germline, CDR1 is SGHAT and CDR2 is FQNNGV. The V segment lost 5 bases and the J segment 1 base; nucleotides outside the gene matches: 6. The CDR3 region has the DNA TGTGCCAGCAGCCATCTCACTAGCGGGGGCACAGATACGCAGTATTTT. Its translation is CASSHLTSGGTDTQYF.

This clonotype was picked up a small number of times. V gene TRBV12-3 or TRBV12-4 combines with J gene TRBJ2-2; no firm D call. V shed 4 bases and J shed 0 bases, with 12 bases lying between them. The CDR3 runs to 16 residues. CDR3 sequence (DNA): TGTGCCAGCAGTTCCTACCCCGAAACGAACACCGGGGAGCTGTTTTTT. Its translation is CASSSYPETNTGELFF.

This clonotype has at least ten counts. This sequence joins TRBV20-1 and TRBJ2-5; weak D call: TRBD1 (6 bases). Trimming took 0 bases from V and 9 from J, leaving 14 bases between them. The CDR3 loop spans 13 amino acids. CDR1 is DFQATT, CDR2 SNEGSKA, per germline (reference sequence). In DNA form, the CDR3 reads TGCAGTGCTAGAGAGAGCGCACCAGGGGCCCAGTACTTC. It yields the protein CSARESAPGAQYF.

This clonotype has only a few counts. Written as DNA, the CDR3 is TGCGCCAGCAGCCCAGGGGACAGAGGGGCCACAGATACGCAGTATTTT. Its translation is CASSPGDRGATDTQYF. The rearrangement links TRBV5-1 to TRBJ2-3; 7 positions agree with TRBD1. CDR1 is SGHRS, CDR2 YFSETQ, per germline. The ends lost 4 bases at V and 2 bases at J; junction bases unmatched: 10. This CDR3 is built from 16 residues.

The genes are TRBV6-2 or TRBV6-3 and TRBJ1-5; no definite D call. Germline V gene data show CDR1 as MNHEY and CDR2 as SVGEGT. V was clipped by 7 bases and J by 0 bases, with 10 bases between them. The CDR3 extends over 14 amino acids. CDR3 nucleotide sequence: TGTGCCAGCACGGTGGCTTATAGCAATCAGCCCCAGCATTTT. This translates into CASTVAYSNQPQHF.

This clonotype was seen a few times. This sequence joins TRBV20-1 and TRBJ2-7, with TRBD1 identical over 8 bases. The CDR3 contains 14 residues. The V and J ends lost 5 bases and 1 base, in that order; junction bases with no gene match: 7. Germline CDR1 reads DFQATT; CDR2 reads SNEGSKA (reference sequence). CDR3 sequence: CSAGQGAKSYEQYF. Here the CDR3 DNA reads TGCAGTGCTGGTCAGGGGGCGAAGTCCTACGAGCAGTACTTC.

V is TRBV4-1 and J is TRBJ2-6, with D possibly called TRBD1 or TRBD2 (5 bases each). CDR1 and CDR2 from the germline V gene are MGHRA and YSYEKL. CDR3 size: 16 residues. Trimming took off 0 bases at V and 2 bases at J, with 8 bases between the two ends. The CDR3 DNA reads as TGCGCCAGCAGCCAAGATGGGACGACTGGGGCCAACGTCCTGACTTTC. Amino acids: CASSQDGTTGANVLTF.

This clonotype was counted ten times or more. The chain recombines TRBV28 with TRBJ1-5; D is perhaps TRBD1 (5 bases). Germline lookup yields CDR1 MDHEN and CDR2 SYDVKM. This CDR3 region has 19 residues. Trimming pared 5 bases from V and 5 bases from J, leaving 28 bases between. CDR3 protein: CASSPSVGLGTIWDQPQHF. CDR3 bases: TGTGCCAGCAGTCCCTCGGTGGGACTCGGGACGATTTGGGATCAGCCCCAGCATTTT.

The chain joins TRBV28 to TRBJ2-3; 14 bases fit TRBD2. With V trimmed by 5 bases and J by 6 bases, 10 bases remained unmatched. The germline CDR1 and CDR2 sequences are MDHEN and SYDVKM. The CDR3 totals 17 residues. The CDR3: CASSPVGLAGVGDTQYF. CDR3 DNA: TGTGCCAGCAGTCCGGTGGGACTAGCGGGAGTCGGGGATACGCAGTATTTT.

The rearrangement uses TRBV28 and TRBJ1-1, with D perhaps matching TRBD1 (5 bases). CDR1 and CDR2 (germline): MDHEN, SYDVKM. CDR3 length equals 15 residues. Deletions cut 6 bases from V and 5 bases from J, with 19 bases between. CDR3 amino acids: CASRPDWDQGTEAFF. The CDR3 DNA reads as TGTGCCAGCAGGCCCGACTGGGACCAGGGTACTGAAGCTTTCTTT. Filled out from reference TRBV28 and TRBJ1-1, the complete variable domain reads DVKVTQSSRYLVKRTGEKVFLECVQDMDHENMFWYRQDPGLGLRLIYFSYDVKMKEKGDIPEGYSVSREKKERFSLILESASTNQTSMYLCASRPDWDQGTEAFFGQGTRLTVV.

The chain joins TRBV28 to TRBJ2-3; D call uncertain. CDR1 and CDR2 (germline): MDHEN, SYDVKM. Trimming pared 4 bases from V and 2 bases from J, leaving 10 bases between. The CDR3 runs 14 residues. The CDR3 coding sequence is TGTGCCAGCAGTTCCAGCGTCGTCACAGATACGCAGTATTTT. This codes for CASSSSVVTDTQYF.

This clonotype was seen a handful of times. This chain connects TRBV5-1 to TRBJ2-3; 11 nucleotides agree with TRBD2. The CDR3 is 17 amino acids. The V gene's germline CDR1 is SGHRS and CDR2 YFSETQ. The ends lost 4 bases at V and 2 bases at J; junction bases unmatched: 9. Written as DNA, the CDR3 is TGCGCCAGCAGCCGTTCCGGGACTAGCGGCGTCACAGATACGCAGTATTTT. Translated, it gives CASSRSGTSGVTDTQYF.

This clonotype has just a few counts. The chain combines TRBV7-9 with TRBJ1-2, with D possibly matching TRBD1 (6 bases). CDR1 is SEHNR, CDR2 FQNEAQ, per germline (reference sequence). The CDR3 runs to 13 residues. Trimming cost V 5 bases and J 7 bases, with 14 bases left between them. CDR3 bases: TGTGCCAGCAGCCATCCCAGGGGAGGTGGCTACACCTTC. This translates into CASSHPRGGGYTF. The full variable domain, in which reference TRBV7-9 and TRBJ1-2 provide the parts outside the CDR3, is DTGVSQNPRHKITKRGQNVTFRCDPISEHNRLYWYRQTLGQGPEFLTYFQNEAQLEKSRLLSDRFSAERPKGSFSTLEIQRTEQGDSAMYLCASSHPRGGGYTFGSGTRLTVV.

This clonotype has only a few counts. The CDR3 reads CASSLSSGGGFEQYF. The DNA for the CDR3 is TGTGCCAGCAGCTTATCGAGCGGGGGGGGGTTCGAGCAGTACTTC. This chain connects TRBV11-2 to TRBJ2-7; 10 nucleotides agree with TRBD2. This CDR3 is 15 amino acids long. J was trimmed by 6 bases and V by 2 bases; bases with no gene match: 7. The germline CDR1 and CDR2 sequences are SGHAT and FQNNGV.

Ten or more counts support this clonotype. The CDR3 region is CASKKPGQGIVYQETQYF. The CDR3 DNA follows: TGTGCCAGCAAAAAACCGGGACAGGGGATCGTGTACCAAGAGACCCAGTACTTC. The chain employs TRBV28 and TRBJ2-5, with 10 bases matching TRBD1. V dropped 7 bases and J dropped 0; count of bases not matched to a gene: 14. Germline values: CDR1 MDHEN, CDR2 SYDVKM. The CDR3 covers 18 residues.